This T cell receptor beta chain was recorded in a study of T cell changes during pregnancy in multiple sclerosis. CDR3 length: 17 amino acids. Germline CDR1 reads LNHDA; CDR2 reads SQIVND (reference sequence). Deletions cut 7 bases from V and 0 bases from J, with 16 bases between. This table comes from immunoSEQ multiplex PCR, and its TCRdb copy is limited to in-frame clones, with some not included. The data contain 25,000 to 35,000 clones, 92% of them singletons. This sequence joins TRBV19 and TRBJ2-6, with D possibly TRBD1 on 6 matching bases. This receptor was taken from a female donor in good health, enrolled as a control in a pregnancy study. Sequencing was performed on peripheral blood, taken in the first trimester of pregnancy. The CDR3 sequence: CASNAKGEGSGANVLTF. The CDR3 coding sequence is TGTGCCAGTAATGCAAAGGGGGAAGGCTCTGGGGCCAACGTCCTGACTTTC.